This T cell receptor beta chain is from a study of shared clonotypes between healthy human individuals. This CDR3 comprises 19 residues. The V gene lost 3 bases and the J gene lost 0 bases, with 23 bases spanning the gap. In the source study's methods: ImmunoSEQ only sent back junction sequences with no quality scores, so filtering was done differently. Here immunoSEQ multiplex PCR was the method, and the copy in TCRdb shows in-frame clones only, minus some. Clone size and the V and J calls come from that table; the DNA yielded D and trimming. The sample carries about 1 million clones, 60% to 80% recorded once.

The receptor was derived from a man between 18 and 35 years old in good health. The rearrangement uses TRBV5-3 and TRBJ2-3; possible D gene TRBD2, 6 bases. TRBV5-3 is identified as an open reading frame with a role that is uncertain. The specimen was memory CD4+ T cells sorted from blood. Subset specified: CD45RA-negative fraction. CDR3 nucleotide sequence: TGTGCCAGAAGCTCGGTCCCCCTCGTGTGGGGGACTAGCACAGATACGCAGTATTTT. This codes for CARSSVPLVWGTSTDTQYF.